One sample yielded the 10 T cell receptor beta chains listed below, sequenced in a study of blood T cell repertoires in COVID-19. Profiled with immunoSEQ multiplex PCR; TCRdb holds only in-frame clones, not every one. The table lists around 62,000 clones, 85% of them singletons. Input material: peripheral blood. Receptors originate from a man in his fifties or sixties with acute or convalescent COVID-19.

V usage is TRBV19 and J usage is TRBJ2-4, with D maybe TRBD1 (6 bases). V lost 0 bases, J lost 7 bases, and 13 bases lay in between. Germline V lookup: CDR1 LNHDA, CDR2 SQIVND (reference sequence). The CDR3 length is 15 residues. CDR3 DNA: TGTGCCAGTAGTATAGATGGGGCCACAGGGAACATTCAGTACTTC. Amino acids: CASSIDGATGNIQYF.

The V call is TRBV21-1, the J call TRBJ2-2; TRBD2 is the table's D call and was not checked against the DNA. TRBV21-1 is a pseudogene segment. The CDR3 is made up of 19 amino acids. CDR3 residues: CASSKAQAGGLENTGELFF. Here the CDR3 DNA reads TGTGCCAGCAGCAAAGCGCAAGCGGGGGGGCTGGAAAACACCGGGGAGCTGTTTTTT.

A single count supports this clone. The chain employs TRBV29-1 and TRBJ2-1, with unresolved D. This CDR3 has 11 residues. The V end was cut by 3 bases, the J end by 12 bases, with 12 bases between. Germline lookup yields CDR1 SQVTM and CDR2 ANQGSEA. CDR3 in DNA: TGCAGCGTTGATCACGGTCAAGTGCAGTTCTTC. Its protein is CSVDHGQVQFF.

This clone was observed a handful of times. CDR3 DNA: TGTGCCAGCAGCCGGGACAGGGATTCACCCCTCCACTTT. As protein: CASSRDRDSPLHF. The chain is built from TRBV3-1 (or the pseudogene TRBV3-2) and TRBJ1-6; 9 bases are a match to TRBD1. Trimming at V came to 4 bases and at J to 8 bases, leaving 0 bases not matched to a gene. The CDR3 runs to 13 residues. CDR1 and CDR2 (germline): LGHDT, YNNKEL (reference sequence).

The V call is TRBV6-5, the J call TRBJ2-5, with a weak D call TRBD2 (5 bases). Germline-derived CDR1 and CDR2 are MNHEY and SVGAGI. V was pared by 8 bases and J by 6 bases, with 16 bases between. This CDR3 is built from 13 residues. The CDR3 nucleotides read TGTGCCAGCTTTTTGAGGGTAGGACAGACCCAGTACTTC. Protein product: CASFLRVGQTQYF.

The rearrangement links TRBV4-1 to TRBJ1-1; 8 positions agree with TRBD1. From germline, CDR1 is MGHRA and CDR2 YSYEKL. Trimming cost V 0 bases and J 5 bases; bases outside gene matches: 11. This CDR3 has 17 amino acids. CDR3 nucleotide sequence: TGCGCCAGCAGCCAAGACCTAACTGGACAGGGTGTGACTGAAGCTTTCTTT. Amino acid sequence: CASSQDLTGQGVTEAFF.

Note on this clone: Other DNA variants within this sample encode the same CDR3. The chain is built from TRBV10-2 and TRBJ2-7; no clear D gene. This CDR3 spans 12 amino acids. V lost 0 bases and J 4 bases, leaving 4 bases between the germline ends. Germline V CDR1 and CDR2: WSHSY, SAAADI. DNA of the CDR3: TGCGCCAGCAGTGAGTCGACTTACGAGCAGTACTTC. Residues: CASSESTYEQYF.

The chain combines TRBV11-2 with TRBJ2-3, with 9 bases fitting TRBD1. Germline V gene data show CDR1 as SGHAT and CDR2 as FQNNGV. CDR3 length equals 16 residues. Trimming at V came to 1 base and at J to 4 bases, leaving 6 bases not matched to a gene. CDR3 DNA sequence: TGTGCCAGCAGCTTAGTCGTGACAGGGGGATCAGATACGCAGTATTTT. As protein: CASSLVVTGGSDTQYF.

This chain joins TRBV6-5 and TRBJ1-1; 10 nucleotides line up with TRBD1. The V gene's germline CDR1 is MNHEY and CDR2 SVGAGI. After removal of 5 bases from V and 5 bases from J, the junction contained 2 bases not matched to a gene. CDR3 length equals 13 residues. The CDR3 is CASSRQGATEAFF. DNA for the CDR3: TGTGCCAGCAGTCGACAGGGGGCGACTGAAGCTTTCTTT.

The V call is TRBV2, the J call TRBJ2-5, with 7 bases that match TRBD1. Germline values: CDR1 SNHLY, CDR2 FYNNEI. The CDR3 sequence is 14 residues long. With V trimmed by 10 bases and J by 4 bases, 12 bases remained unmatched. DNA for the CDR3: TGTGCCACCCAGCCAAGGGGGCCTGGAGAGACCCAGTACTTC. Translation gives CATQPRGPGETQYF.